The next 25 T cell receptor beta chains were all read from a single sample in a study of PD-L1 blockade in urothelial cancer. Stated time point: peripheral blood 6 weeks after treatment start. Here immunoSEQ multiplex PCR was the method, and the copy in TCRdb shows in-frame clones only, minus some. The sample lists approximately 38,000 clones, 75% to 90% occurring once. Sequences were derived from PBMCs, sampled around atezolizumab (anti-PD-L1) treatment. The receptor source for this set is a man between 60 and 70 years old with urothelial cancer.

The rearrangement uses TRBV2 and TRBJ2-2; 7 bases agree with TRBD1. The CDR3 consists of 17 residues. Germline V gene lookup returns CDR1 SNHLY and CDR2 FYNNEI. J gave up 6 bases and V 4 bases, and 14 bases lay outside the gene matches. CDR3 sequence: CASSAPSTGSKAGELFF. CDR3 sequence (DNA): TGTGCCAGCAGTGCACCATCGACAGGGTCGAAGGCCGGGGAGCTGTTTTTT. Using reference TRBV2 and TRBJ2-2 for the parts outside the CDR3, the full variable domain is EPEVTQTPSHQVTQMGQEVILRCVPISNHLYFYWYRQILGQKVEFLVSFYNNEISEKSEIFDDQFSVERPDGSNFTLKIRSTKLEDSAMYFCASSAPSTGSKAGELFFGEGSRLTVL.

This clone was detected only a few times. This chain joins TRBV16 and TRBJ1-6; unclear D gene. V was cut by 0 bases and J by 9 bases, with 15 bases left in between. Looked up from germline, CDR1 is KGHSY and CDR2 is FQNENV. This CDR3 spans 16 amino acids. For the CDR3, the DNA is TGTGCCAGCAGCCAATCTAGGTCAGGATTGGGTTCACCCCTCCACTTT. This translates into CASSQSRSGLGSPLHF. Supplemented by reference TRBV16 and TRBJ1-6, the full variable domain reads GEEVAQTPKHLVRGEGQKAKLYCAPIKGHSYVFWYQQVLKNEFKFLISFQNENVFDETGMPKERFSAKCLPNSPCSLEIQATKLEDSAVYFCASSQSRSGLGSPLHFGNGTRLTVT.

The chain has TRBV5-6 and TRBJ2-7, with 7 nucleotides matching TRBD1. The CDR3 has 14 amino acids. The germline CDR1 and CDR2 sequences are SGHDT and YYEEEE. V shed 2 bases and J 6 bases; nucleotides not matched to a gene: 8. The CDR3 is CASSFSAGGFEQYF. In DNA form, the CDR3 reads TGTGCCAGCAGCTTTTCGGCAGGGGGATTCGAGCAGTACTTC.

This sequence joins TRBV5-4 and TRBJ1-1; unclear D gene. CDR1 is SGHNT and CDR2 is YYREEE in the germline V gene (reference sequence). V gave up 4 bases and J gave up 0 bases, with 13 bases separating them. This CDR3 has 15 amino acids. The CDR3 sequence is CASSPDFSLNTEAFF. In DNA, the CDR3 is TGTGCCAGCAGCCCGGACTTTTCCTTGAACACTGAAGCTTTCTTT.

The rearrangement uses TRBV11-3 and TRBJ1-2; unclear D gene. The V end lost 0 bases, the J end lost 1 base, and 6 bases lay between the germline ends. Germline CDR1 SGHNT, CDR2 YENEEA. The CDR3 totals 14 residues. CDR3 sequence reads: CASSLDASNYGYTF. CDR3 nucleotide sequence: TGTGCCAGCAGCTTAGACGCTAGTAACTATGGCTACACCTTC.

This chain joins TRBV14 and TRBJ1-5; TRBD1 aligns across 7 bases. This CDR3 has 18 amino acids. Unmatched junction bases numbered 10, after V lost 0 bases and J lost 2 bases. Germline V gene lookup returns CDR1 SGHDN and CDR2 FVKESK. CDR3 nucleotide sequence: TGTGCCAGCAGCCAAGAACGGACAGGTATATCTCGCAATCAGCCCCAGCATTTT. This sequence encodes CASSQERTGISRNQPQHF. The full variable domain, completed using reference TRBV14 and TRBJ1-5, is EAGVTQFPSHSVIEKGQTVTLRCDPISGHDNLYWYRRVMGKEIKFLLHFVKESKQDESGMPNNRFLAERTGGTYSTLKVQPAELEDSGVYFCASSQERTGISRNQPQHFGDGTRLSIL.

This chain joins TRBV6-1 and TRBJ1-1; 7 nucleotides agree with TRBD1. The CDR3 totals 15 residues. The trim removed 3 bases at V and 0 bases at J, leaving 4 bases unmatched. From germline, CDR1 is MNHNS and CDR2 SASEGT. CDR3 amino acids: CASSDADRLNTEAFF. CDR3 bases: TGTGCCAGCAGTGACGCGGACAGGCTGAACACTGAAGCTTTCTTT.

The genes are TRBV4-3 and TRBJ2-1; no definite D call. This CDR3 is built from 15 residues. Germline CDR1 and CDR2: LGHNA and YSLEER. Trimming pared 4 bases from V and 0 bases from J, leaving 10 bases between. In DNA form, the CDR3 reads TGCGCCAGCAGCCGACAATTAGGCTCCTACAATGAGCAGTTCTTC. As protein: CASSRQLGSYNEQFF.

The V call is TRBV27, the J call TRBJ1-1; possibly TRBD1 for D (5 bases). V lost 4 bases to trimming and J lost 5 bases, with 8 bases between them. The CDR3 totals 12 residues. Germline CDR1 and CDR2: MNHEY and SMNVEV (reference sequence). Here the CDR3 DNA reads TGTGCCAGCAGTTATCGGGGGACTGAAGCTTTCTTT. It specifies CASSYRGTEAFF.

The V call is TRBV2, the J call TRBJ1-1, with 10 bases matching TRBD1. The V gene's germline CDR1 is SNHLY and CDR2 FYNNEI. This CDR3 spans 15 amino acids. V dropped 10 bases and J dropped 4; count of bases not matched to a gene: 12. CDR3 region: CAISSGDRGSTEAFF. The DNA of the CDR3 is TGTGCCATTAGTTCGGGGGACAGGGGTTCCACTGAAGCTTTCTTT.

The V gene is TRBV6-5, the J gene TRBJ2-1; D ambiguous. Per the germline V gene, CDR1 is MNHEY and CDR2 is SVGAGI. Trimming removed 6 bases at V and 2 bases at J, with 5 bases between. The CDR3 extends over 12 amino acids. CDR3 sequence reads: CASRSPYNEQFF. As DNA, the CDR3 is TGTGCCAGCAGGTCTCCCTACAATGAGCAGTTCTTC.

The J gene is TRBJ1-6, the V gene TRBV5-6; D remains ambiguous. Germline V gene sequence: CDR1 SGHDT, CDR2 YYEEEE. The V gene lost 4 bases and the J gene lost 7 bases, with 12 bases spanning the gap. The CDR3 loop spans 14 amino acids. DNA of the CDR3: TGTGCCAGCAGCGTGGACGGGAGAAATTCACCCCTCCACTTT. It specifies CASSVDGRNSPLHF.

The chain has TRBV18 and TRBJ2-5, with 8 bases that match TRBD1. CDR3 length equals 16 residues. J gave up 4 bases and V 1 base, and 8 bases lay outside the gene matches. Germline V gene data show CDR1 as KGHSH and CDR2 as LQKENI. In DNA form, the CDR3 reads TGTGCCAGCTCACCACGATGGCTGACAGGGGTAGAGACCCAGTACTTC. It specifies CASSPRWLTGVETQYF. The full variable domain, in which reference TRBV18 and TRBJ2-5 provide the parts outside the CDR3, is NAGVMQNPRHLVRRRGQEARLRCSPMKGHSHVYWYRQLPEEGLKFMVYLQKENIIDESGMPKERFSAEFPKEGPSILRIQQVVRGDSAAYFCASSPRWLTGVETQYFGPGTRLLVL.

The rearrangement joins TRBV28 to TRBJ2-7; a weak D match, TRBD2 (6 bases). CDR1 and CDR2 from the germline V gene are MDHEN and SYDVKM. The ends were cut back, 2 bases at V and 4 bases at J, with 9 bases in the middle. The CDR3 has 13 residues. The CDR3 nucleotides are TGTGCCAGCAGTTTAACGGGAGTGTACGAGCAGTACTTC. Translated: CASSLTGVYEQYF.

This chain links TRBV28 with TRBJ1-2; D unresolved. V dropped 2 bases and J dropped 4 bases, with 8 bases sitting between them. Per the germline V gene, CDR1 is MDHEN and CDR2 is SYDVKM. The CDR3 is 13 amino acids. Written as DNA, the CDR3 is TGTGCCAGCAGTTTAGCGGCGACCTATGGCTACACCTTC. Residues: CASSLAATYGYTF.

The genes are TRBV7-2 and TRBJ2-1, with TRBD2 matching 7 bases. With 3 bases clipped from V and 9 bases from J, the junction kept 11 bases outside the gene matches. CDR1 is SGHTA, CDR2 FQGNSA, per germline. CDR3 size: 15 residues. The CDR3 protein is CASSFRTRPGVEQFF. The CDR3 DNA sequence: TGTGCCAGCAGCTTTCGGACTAGACCTGGGGTTGAGCAGTTCTTC.

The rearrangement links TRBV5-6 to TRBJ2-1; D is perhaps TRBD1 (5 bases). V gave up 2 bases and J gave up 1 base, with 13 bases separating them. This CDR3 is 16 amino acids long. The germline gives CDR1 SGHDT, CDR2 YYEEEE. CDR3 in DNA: TGTGCCAGCAGCTTTAGGGGCATGCGGTCCTACAATGAGCAGTTCTTC. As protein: CASSFRGMRSYNEQFF.

The CDR3 is CASSLGSLMDTQYF. The CDR3 bases are TGTGCCAGCAGCTTGGGTTCACTAATGGATACGCAGTATTTT. J is TRBJ2-3 and V is TRBV5-6; D gene unclear. There are 14 residues in the CDR3. Per the germline V gene, CDR1 is SGHDT and CDR2 is YYEEEE. V was shortened by 0 bases and J by 6 bases, with 11 bases between the two germline ends. The entire variable domain, with the rest obtained from reference TRBV5-6 and TRBJ2-3, is as follows: DAGVTQSPTHLIKTRGQQVTLRCSPKSGHDTVSWYQQALGQGPQFIFQYYEEEERQRGNFPDRFSGHQFPNYSSELNVNALLLGDSALYLCASSLGSLMDTQYFGPGTRLTVL.

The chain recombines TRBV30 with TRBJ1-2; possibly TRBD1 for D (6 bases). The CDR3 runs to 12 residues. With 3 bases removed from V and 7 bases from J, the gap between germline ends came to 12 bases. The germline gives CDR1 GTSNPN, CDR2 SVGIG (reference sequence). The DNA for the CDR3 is TGTGCCTGGAGGACGGGAGGGGGTGGCTACACCTTC. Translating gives CAWRTGGGGYTF.

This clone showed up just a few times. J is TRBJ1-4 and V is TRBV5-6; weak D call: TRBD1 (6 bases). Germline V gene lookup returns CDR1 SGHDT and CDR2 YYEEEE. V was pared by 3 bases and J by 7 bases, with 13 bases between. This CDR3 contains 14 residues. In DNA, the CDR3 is TGTGCCAGCAGCTATACAGGGCTGTCTGAAAAACTGTTTTTT. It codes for CASSYTGLSEKLFF.

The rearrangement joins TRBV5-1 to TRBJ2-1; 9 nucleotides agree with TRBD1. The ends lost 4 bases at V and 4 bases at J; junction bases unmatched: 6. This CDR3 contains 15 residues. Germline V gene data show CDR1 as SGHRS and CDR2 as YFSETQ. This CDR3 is CASSTGQGRYNEQFF. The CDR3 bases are TGCGCCAGCAGCACAGGACAGGGGCGGTACAATGAGCAGTTCTTC.

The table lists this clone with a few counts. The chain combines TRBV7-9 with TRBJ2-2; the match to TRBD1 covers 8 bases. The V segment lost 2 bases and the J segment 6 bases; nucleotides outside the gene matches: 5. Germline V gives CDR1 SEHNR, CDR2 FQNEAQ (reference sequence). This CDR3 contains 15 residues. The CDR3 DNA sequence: TGTGCCAGCAGCTTAAAGCGACAGGGGTCCGGGGAGCTGTTTTTT. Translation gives CASSLKRQGSGELFF.

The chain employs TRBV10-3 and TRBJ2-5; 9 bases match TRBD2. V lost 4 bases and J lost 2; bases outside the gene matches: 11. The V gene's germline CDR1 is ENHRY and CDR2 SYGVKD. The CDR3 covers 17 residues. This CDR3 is CAISGPGASGEQETQYF. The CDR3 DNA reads TGTGCCATCAGTGGCCCTGGGGCTAGCGGGGAACAAGAGACCCAGTACTTC.

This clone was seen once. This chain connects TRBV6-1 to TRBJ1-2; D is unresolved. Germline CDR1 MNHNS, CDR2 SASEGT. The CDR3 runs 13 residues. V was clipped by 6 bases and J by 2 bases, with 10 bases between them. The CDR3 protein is CASSYRENYGYTF. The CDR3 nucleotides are TGTGCCAGCAGCTACCGGGAGAACTATGGCTACACCTTC.

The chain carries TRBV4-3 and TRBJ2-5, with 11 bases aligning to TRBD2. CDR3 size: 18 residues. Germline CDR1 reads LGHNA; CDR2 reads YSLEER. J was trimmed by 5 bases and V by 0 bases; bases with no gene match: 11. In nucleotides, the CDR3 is TGCGCCAGCAGCCAAGATCGCCTAGCGGGGGGATCGATGGAGACCCAGTACTTC. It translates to CASSQDRLAGGSMETQYF.